The table lists the clone carrying this T cell receptor beta chain with a count of one. Its antigen is unidentified. Trimming took 4 bases from V and 0 from J; bases not matched to a gene: 12. Germline V gene sequence: CDR1 MDHEN, CDR2 SYDVKM. The CDR3 extends over 19 amino acids. This record belongs to a study of cytomegalovirus exposure and HLA in healthy donors. As for the donors, each was a healthy bone marrow donor. Study-wide points: A later analysis revealed that TCR association rates differed between HLA loci, peaking at DRB1 and bottoming out at HLA-C. Indistinguishable V segments, including TRBV6-2 and TRBV6-3, were excluded. In vitro experiments confirmed that a few CMV-associated chains were specific for CMV antigens.

Amplification used 60 Vbeta primers and 13 Jbeta primers. The repertoire was sequenced with immunoSEQ multiplex PCR; TCRdb's copy has only in-frame clones and lacks some. The data hold 95,000 to 150,000 clones, with under 85% observed a single time. The sequence was collected from a man aged 18 to 35 in good health and CMV-seropositive. The specimen sequenced was PBMCs. The chain carries TRBV28 and TRBJ2-1, with 10 bases lining up with TRBD2. The CDR3 loop is CASSSSGPSGGSSYNEQFF. Written as DNA, the CDR3 is TGTGCCAGCAGTTCCTCGGGGCCTAGCGGGGGATCCTCCTACAATGAGCAGTTCTTC.